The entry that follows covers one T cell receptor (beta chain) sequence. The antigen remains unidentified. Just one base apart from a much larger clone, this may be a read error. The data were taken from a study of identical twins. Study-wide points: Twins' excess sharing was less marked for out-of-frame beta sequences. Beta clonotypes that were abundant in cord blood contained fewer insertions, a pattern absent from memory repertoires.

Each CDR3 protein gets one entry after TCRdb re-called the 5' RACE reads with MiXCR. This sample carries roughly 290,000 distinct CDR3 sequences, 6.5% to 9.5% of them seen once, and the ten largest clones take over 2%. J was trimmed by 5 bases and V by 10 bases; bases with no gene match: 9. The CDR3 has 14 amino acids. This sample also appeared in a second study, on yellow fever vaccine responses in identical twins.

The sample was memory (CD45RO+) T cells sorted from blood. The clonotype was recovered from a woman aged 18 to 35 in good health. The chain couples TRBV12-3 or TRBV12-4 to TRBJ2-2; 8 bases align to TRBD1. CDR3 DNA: TGTGCCACCTCCTGGACAGGGAGAACCGGGGAGCTGTTTTTT. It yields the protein CATSWTGRTGELFF.